This T cell receptor (beta chain) was observed in a study of T cell changes during pregnancy in multiple sclerosis. Assay: immunoSEQ multiplex PCR; the TCRdb copy retains only in-frame clones and omits some. The profile covers tens of thousands of clones, with about 95% appearing a single time and 0.3% to 0.45% taken by the ten largest. This clone was seen a single time. V shed 4 bases, J shed 4 bases, and the junction held 3 bases outside the gene matches. The CDR3 totals 14 residues. Per germline, CDR1 LNHDA and CDR2 SQIVND (reference sequence). The chain carries TRBV19 and TRBJ1-2, with 10 bases aligning to TRBD1. The sample was CD4+ T cells from peripheral blood mononuclear cells, taken in the second trimester of pregnancy. This TCR came from a female donor with multiple sclerosis, enrolled in a pregnancy study. The CDR3 nucleotides read TGTGCCAGTAGTACCTGGGACAGGGGCTATGGCTACACCTTC. This translates into CASSTWDRGYGYTF.